This TCR beta chain is from a study of Ad26.COV2.S vaccination and SARS-CoV-2 variants (dated by TCRdb to the early 2020s). Regarding the study in general: Donors in the vaccine arm were drawn from COV1001, a multicentre, randomized, double-blind, placebo-controlled phase I-IIa trial testing Ad26.COV2.S in healthy adults. Ad26.COV2.S was administered intramuscularly at 5 x 10^10 or 1 x 10^11 viral particles, either as a single shot or as two shots given 56 days apart. Sequencing of the TCRbeta repertoire served to evaluate the specificity and breadth of SARS-CoV-2-reactive T cell receptors following Ad26.COV2.S vaccination. A total of roughly 32 samples were included in the TCR-sequenced set, comprising around 19 Ad26.COV2.S vaccine recipients, 5 placebo recipients and 8 SARS-CoV-2 convalescent individuals. Participants in the trial were split at random into five groups of five each, receiving low-dose or high-dose Ad26.COV2.S once or twice, or else placebo on both occasions. Blinding of investigators to trial group allocation was maintained during experiments and outcome assessment.

The immunoSEQ Assay was the method used to sequence TCRbeta CDR3 regions. After extraction, genomic DNA underwent amplification by bias-controlled multiplex PCR, followed by high-throughput sequencing. In the authors' own workflow: Collapsing and filtering of sequences were performed to quantify the absolute abundance of each unique TCRbeta CDR3 region. T cell fraction was estimated by normalizing TCRbeta template counts to usable DNA, with usable DNA measured through amplification of reference genes found in all nucleated cells. Repertoire TCRs were annotated as SARS-CoV-2-specific when V gene, CDR3 amino acid sequence and J gene were exactly matched to a known reactive TCR set. The reference SARS-CoV-2 TCR set was derived from MIRA and filtered for enrichment in COVID-19-positive ImmuneCODE repertoires, a step that removed public or cross-reactive TCRs. Drawing on the MIRA antigens, annotated TCRs were analysed further at the level of specific ORF or position within ORF. Depth was the summed frequency of annotated unique rearrangements, while breadth was defined as annotated unique rearrangements over total unique productive rearrangements. Two-sided Wilcoxon rank-sum tests were used to compare TCR breadth between groups. Sourced from immuneACCESS, this table was stored by TCRdb with only in-frame sequences that have V and J called. A share of the clones is absent; for the studies checked, an unresolved V gene accounts for under half, and the remainder has no known explanation. From that table come the V and J calls and clone size; the DNA was used to work out D and trimming. The sample table holds around 320,000 clones, of which around 84% were seen once. The top ten clonotypes cover less than 2% of the sample.

Study-wide findings and limitations: The authors noted that the TCR breadth and depth analyses may have underestimated total T cell responses. The study lacked the statistical power to compare responses across vaccine doses or regimens. After vaccination, spike-specific CD8+ and CD4+ T cell responses were reported to show substantial breadth. Vaccine and placebo recipients had comparable non-spike TCR breadth, which fits with the vaccine containing only spike. Spike-specific TCR breadth was higher in Ad26.COV2.S recipients than in placebo recipients (P = 0.0014).

As regards this clone: Its antigen is not yet known. No base-level quality is on record; no much larger clone is a single base apart.

The treatment or condition label, as the study defines it: 19 received Ad26.COV2.S at low or high dose, single or two shots; five or six received placebo; per-sample allocation not given. Repertoires of vaccine and placebo recipients were sequenced from samples collected on day 63 after the first injection. In Cohort 1b, 25 or so adults aged 18-55 years were enrolled at a single site in Boston, USA, between 29 July and 7 August 2020. Ad26.COV2.S was a replication-incompetent adenovirus type 26 vector that expressed a prefusion-stabilized SARS-CoV-2 spike protein derived from the original Wuhan strain. The germline V gene (reference sequence) yields GTSNPN for CDR1 and SVGIG for CDR2. Cut back by 1 base and 4 bases, the V and J ends lie 13 bases apart. The CDR3 runs 15 amino acids, cysteine and phenylalanine included. Solely the CDR3 DNA is kept, with 45 bases framed from the first base.

The specimen was peripheral blood, collected in a trial of Ad26.COV2.S vaccine versus placebo. This chain joins TRBV30 to TRBJ2-2; a weak D assignment points to TRBD1 (5 bases agree). This TCR derives from a person aged 18-65 years who received the Ad26.COV2.S COVID-19 vaccine or a placebo. The CDR3 region has the sequence CAWSGSGISTGELFF. At the DNA level, the sequence is TGTGCCTGGAGTGGATCAGGGATAAGCACCGGGGAGCTGTTTTTT.